The present T cell receptor (beta chain) was sequenced within a study of blood T cell repertoires in COVID-19. In the study overall: Acute and convalescent COVID-19 samples came from the United States, Italy and Spain. The cDNA or gDNA used as material had been derived from T cells, B-cell-depleted T cells, or PBMCs.

Using immunoSEQ multiplex PCR, the repertoire was profiled, and TCRdb retains in-frame clones only, with some absent. The data show 270,000 or so clones, around 89% seen once. The cohort comprised adults aged 18 to 89 years residing in under 30 US areas. In assigning cohorts, the study relied on participant-reported clinical history. The V gene's germline CDR1 is SGHDN and CDR2 FVKESK. This CDR3 is 18 amino acids long. V shed 1 base and J 4 bases; nucleotides not matched to a gene: 13. The TCR comes from a woman in her 30s with acute COVID-19. The chain couples TRBV14 to TRBJ2-7; 10 nucleotides align to TRBD1. The sequencing sample was made of PBMCs or T cells enriched from blood (not recorded which). The chain's CDR3 is CASSQVEWRGQGLYEQYF. The CDR3 coding sequence is TGTGCCAGCAGCCAAGTAGAGTGGAGGGGACAGGGGTTATACGAGCAGTACTTC.